The clone carrying this TCR beta chain was picked up many times. Its antigen is unidentified. The CDR3 extends over 16 amino acids. The germline CDR1 and CDR2 sequences are LGHNA and YNFKEQ. Trimming stripped 1 base from V and 2 bases from J, with 13 bases between. These data belong to a study of response to subunit inactivated influenza vaccine. Study conclusions and caveats: The authors offered the suggestion that each seasonal influenza vaccination recruits few new T cells.

TCRdb reprocessed the RT-PCR reads with MiXCR, giving one entry per CDR3 protein. Of a few hundred thousand distinct CDR3 sequences in the sample, over 9.5% are singletons; the top ten hold around 12%. The chain couples TRBV4-2 to TRBJ2-3; a possible D gene is TRBD1 (6 bases). This specimen consisted of PBMCs from blood, obtained about 40 days after vaccination. This receptor was obtained from a man aged 50-59 years who received an inactivated influenza vaccine. CDR3 region: CASSQVVGTNTDTQYF. Written as DNA, the CDR3 is TGTGCCAGCAGCCAAGTCGTCGGGACAAACACAGATACGCAGTATTTT.